The sequence of this T cell receptor beta chain was determined in a study of monozygotic twins with inflammatory bowel disease. Study-wide points: For IBD, no single strong associated signal or clonotype was supported.

With the 5' RACE reads reprocessed, TCRdb shows one record per CDR3 protein and no DNA. The sample totals a few hundred thousand distinct CDR3 sequences; its top ten clones hold 2% to 3%. The CDR3 is 17 residues long. Per the germline V gene, CDR1 is SGHRS and CDR2 is YFSETQ. As for this clonotype: The antigen remains undetermined.

The specimen sequenced was blood. This sequence was found in a human donor with ulcerative colitis or Crohn's disease, or a healthy co-twin of an affected twin (not recorded which). The chain couples TRBV5-1 to TRBJ2-1. Here the CDR3 reads CASSPYLGTSSYNEQFF.